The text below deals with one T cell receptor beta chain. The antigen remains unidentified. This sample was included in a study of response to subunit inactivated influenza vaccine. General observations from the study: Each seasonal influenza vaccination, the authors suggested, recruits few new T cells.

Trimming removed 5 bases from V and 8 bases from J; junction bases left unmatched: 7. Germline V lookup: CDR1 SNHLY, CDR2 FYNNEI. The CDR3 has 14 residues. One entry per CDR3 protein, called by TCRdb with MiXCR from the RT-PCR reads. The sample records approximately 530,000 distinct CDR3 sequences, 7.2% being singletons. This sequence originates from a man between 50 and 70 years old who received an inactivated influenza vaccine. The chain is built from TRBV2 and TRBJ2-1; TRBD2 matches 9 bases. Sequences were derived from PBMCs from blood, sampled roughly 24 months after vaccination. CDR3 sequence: CASSPIAGADEQFF. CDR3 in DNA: TGTGCCAGCAGTCCCATAGCGGGGGCTGATGAGCAGTTCTTC.